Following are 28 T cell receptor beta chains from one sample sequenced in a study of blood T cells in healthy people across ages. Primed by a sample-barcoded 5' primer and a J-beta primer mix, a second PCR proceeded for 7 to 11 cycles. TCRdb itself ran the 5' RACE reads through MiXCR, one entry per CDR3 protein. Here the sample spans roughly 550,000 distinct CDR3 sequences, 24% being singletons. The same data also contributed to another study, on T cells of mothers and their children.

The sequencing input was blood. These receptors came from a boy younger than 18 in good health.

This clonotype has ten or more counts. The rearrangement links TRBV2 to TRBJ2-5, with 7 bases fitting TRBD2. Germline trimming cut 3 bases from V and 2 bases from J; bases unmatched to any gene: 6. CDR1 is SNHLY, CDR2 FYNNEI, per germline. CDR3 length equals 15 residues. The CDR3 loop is CASSEAVGGQETQYF. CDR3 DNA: TGTGCCAGCAGTGAGGCAGTGGGGGGGCAAGAGACCCAGTACTTC.

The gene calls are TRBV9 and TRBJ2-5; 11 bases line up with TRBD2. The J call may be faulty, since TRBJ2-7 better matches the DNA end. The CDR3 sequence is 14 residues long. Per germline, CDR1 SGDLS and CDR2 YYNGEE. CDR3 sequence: CASSGLAGPYEQYF. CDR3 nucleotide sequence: TGTGCCAGCAGCGGACTAGCGGGACCATACGAGCAGTACTTC.

The chain's CDR3 is CASSLTPGLAGGETQYF. The CDR3 nucleotides are TGTGCCAGCAGCCTAACCCCGGGACTAGCGGGAGGAGAGACCCAGTACTTC. The chain is built from TRBV27 and TRBJ2-5; 15 bases are shared with TRBD2. Unmatched junction bases numbered 9, after V lost 6 bases and J lost 4 bases. The V gene's germline CDR1 is MNHEY and CDR2 SMNVEV (reference sequence). This CDR3 has 17 amino acids.

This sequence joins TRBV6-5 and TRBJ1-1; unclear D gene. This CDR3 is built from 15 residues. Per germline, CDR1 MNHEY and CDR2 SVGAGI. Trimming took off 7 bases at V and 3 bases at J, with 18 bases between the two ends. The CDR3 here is CASKPAVAVDTEAFF. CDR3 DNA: TGTGCCAGCAAGCCCGCTGTGGCCGTGGACACTGAAGCTTTCTTT.

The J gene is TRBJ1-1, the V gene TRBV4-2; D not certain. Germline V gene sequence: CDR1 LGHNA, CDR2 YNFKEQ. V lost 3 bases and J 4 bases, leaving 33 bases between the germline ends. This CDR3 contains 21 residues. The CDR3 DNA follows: TGTGCCAGCAGCCACCCTAACCTTAGGAGGCCAACCCAGCTTCCCAGCACTGAAGCTTTCTTT. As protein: CASSHPNLRRPTQLPSTEAFF.

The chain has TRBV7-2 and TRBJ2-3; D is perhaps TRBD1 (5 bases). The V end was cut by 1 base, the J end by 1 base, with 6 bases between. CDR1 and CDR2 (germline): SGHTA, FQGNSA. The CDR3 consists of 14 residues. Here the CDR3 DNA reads TGTGCCAGCAGCTTAGAACAGGGCACAGATACGCAGTATTTT. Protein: CASSLEQGTDTQYF.

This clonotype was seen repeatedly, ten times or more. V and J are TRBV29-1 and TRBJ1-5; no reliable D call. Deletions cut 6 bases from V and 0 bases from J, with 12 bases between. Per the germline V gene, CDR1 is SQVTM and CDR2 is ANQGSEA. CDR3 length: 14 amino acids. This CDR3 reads CSVLTDFSNQPQHF. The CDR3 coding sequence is TGCAGCGTGCTAACAGATTTTAGCAATCAGCCCCAGCATTTT.

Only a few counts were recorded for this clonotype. CDR3 nucleotide sequence: TGTGCCAGCAGCTTAGACCTAGCGGGGGGCTTGGGGCAGTACTTC. Amino acids: CASSLDLAGGLGQYF. V gene TRBV7-2 combines with J gene TRBJ2-5; TRBD2 matches 11 bases. The CDR3 contains 15 residues. The trim removed 1 base at V and 11 bases at J, leaving 9 bases unmatched. Germline CDR1 reads SGHTA; CDR2 reads FQGNSA.

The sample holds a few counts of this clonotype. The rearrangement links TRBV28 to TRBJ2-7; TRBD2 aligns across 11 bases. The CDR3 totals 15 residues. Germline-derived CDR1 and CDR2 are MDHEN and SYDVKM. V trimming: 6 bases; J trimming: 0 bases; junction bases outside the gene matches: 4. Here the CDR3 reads CASSLAGGYSYEQYF. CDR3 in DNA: TGTGCCAGCAGCCTAGCGGGAGGTTACTCCTACGAGCAGTACTTC.

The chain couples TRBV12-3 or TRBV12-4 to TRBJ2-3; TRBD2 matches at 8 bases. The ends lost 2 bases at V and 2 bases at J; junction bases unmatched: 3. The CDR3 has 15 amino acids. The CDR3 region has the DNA TGTGCCAGCAGTTTATTGCGGGGGGTCACAGATACGCAGTATTTT. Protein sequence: CASSLLRGVTDTQYF.

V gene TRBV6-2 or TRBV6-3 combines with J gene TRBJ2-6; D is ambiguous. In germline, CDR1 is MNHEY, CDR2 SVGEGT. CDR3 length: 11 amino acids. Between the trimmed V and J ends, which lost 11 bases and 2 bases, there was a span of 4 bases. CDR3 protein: CAVTGANVLTF. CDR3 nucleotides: TGTGCCGTAACTGGGGCCAACGTCCTGACTTTC.

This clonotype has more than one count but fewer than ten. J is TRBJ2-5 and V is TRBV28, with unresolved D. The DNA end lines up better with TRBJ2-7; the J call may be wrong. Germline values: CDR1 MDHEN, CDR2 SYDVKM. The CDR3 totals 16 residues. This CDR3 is CASSSIVGIHSYEQYF. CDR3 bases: TGTGCCAGCAGTTCCATAGTAGGCATCCACTCCTACGAGCAGTACTTC.

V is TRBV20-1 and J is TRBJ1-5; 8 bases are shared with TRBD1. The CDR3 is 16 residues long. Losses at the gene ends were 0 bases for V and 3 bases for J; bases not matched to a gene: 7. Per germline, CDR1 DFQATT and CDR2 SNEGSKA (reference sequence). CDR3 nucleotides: TGCAGTGCTAGAGATAAGCGGACAGGGCCCAATCAGCCCCAGCATTTT. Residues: CSARDKRTGPNQPQHF.

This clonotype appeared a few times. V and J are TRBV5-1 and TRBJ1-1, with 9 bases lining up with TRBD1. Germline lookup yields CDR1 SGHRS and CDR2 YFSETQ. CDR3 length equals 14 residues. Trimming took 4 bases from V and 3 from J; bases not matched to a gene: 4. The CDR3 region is CASSGTGKDTEAFF. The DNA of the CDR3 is TGCGCCAGCAGCGGGACAGGGAAAGACACTGAAGCTTTCTTT.

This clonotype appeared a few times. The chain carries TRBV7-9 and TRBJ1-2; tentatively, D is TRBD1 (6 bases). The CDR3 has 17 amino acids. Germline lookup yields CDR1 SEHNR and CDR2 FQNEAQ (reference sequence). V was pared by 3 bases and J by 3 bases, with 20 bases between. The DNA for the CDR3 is TGTGCCAGCAGCTTGACGGGCAGGGGTTATGCGGACTATGGCTACACCTTC. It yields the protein CASSLTGRGYADYGYTF. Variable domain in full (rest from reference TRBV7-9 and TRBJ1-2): DTGVSQNPRHKITKRGQNVTFRCDPISEHNRLYWYRQTLGQGPEFLTYFQNEAQLEKSRLLSDRFSAERPKGSFSTLEIQRTEQGDSAMYLCASSLTGRGYADYGYTFGSGTRLTVV.

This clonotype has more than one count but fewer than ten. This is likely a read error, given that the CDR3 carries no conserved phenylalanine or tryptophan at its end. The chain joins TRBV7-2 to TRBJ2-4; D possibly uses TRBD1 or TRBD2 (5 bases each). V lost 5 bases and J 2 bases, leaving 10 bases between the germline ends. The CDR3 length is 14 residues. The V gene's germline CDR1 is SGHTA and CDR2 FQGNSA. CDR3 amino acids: CASSPGTPKNIQYL. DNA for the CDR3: TGTGCCAGCAGCCCTGGGACGCCCAAAAACATTCAGTACCTC.

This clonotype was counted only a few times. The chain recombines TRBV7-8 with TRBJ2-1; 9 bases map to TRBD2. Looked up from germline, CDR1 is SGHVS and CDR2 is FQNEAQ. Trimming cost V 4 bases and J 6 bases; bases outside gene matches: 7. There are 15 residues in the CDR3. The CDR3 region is CASSSGLAIPNEQFF. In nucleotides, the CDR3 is TGTGCCAGCAGCTCGGGACTAGCTATACCCAATGAGCAGTTCTTC.

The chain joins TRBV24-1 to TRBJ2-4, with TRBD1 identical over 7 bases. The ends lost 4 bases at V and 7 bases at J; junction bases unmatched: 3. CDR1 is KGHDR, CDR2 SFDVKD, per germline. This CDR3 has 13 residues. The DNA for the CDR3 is TGTGCCACCAGTGACAGGGGGACCAACATTCAGTACTTC. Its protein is CATSDRGTNIQYF.

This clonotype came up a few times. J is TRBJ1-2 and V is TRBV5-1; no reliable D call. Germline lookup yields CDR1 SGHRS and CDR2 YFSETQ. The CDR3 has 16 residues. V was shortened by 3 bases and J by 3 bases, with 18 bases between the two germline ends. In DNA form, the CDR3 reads TGCGCCAGCAGCTCCTTTTTGAGGACGGATGACTATGGCTACACCTTC. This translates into CASSSFLRTDDYGYTF.

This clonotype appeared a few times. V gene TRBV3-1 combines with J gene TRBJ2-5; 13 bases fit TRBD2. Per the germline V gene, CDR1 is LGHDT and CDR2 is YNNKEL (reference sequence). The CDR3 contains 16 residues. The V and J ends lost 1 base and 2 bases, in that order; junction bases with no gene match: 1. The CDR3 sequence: CASSQGGLAGQETQYF. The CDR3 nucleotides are TGTGCCAGCAGCCAAGGGGGACTAGCGGGGCAAGAGACCCAGTACTTC.

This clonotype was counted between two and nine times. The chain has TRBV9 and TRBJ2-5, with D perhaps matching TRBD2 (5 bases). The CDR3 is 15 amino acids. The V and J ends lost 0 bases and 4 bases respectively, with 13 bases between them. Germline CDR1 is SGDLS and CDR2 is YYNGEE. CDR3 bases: TGTGCCAGCAGCGTAGCTACGGGGAGTACAGAGACCCAGTACTTC. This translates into CASSVATGSTETQYF. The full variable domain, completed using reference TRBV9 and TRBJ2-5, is DSGVTQTPKHLITATGQRVTLRCSPRSGDLSVYWYQQSLDQGLQFLIQYYNGEERAKGNILERFSAQQFPDLHSELNLSSLELGDSALYFCASSVATGSTETQYFGPGTRLLVL.

This chain's CDR3 is CSARGARVSGASGEQYF. The CDR3, as DNA: TGCAGTGCTAGAGGGGCCCGGGTTAGCGGGGCCTCGGGAGAGCAGTACTTC. The chain joins TRBV20-1 to TRBJ2-7; 8 bases align to TRBD2. This CDR3 comprises 17 residues. Per the germline V gene, CDR1 is DFQATT and CDR2 is SNEGSKA (reference sequence). The trim removed 1 base at V and 7 bases at J, leaving 18 bases unmatched.

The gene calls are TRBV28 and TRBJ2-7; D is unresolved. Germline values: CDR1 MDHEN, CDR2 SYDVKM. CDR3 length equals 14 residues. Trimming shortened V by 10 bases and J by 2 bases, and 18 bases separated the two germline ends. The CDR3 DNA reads TGTGCCAAAAGAGGCCTCGGGTTCACCTACGAGCAGTACTTC. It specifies CAKRGLGFTYEQYF.

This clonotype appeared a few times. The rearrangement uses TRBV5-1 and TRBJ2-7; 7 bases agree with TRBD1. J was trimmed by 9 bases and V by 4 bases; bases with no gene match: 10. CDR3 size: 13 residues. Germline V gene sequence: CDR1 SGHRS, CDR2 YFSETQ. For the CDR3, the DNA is TGCGCCAGCAGCCCTGGGACAGACGATTCGCAGTACTTC. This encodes CASSPGTDDSQYF.

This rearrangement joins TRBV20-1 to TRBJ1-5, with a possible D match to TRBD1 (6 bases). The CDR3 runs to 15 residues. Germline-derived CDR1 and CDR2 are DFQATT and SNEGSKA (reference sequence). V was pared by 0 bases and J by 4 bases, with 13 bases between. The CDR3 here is CSARDWGQGNQPQHF. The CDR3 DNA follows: TGCAGTGCTAGAGATTGGGGGCAAGGGAATCAGCCCCAGCATTTT.

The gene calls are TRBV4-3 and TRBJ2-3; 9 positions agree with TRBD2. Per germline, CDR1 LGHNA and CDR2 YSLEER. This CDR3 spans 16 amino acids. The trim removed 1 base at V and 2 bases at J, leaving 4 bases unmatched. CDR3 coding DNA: TGCGCCAGCAGCCAAGCAGCGGGGGGCCTCACAGATACGCAGTATTTT. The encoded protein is CASSQAAGGLTDTQYF.

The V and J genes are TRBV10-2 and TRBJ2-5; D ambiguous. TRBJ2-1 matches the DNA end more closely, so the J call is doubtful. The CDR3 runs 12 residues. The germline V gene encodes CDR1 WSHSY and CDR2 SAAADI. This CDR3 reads CASSETIDEQFF. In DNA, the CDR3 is TGCGCCAGCAGTGAAACCATCGATGAGCAGTTCTTC.

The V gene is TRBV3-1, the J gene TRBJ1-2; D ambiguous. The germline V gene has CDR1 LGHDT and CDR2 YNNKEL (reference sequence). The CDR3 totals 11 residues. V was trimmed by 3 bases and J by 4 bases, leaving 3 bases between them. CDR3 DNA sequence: TGTGCCAGCAGCCACGTCTATGGCTACACCTTC. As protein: CASSHVYGYTF.